Listed below are T cell receptor beta chains from one sample, sequenced in a study of shared clonotypes between healthy human individuals. The method was immunoSEQ multiplex PCR; TCRdb's version includes in-frame clones alone and lacks a portion of them. Found here are about 1 million clones, around 82% of them singletons; the top ten hold under 0.6%. Sequencing input: memory CD4+ T cells from PBMCs. The receptors were gathered from a man aged 18 to 29 in good health. Some clones in this sample may be carry-over from other donors' samples. Both conserved end residues are part of each CDR3. Fields, in order: J gene, V gene, clone size, D gene, CDR3 DNA, CDR3 protein. The D gene is left open where the match is weak. Clone size is stated in some rows and not others, as once, few, many or a class when expanded.

J: TRBJ2-7
V: TRBV28
size: -
D: TRBD1
DNA: TGTGCCAGCAGTTTAGAGGTCAGGGGGCAAGCGGGTGGCACCTACGAGCAGTACTTC
CDR3: CASSLEVRGQAGGTYEQYF

J: TRBJ2-5
V: TRBV2
size: -
D: -
DNA: TGTGCCAGCAGGCCCCTCTTGTCGGGTCGACGGTACTTC
CDR3: CASRPLLSGRRYF

J: TRBJ1-2
V: TRBV19
size: -
D: -
DNA: TGTGCCAGTAAACCAGAAACTAACTATGGCTACACCTTC
CDR3: CASKPETNYGYTF

J: TRBJ2-1
V: TRBV28
size: -
D: -
DNA: TGTGCCAGCAGTTACCGTCGCTCCACCAATGAGCAGTTCTTC
CDR3: CASSYRRSTNEQFF

J: TRBJ1-6
V: TRBV10-3
size: -
D: -
DNA: TGTGCCATCACCCGGGACTCCTATAATTCACCCCTCCACTTT
CDR3: CAITRDSYNSPLHF

J: TRBJ1-3
V: TRBV18
size: -
D: TRBD1
DNA: TGTGCCAGCTCACGCTCTGGACAGGGACTCTCTGGAAACACCATATATTTT
CDR3: CASSRSGQGLSGNTIYF

J: TRBJ1-2
V: TRBV6-1
size: few
D: -
DNA: TGTGCCAGCAAGCTAGACACACACTACACCTTC
CDR3: CASKLDTHYTF

J: TRBJ2-3
V: TRBV2
size: -
D: TRBD1
DNA: TGTGCCAGCAGTGATCCAGGGGGAGCGGCTTCAGATACGCAGTATTTT
CDR3: CASSDPGGAASDTQYF

J: TRBJ1-4
V: TRBV5-1
size: -
D: -
DNA: TGCGCCAGCAGTCTGCAGGGAGAAAAACTGTTTTTT
CDR3: CASSLQGEKLFF

J: TRBJ2-1
V: TRBV6-5
size: -
D: -
DNA: TGTGCCAGCGGGCCTACCTGGAGCTCCTACAATGAGCAGTTCTTC
CDR3: CASGPTWSSYNEQFF

J: TRBJ2-7
V: TRBV29-1
size: -
D: TRBD1
DNA: TGCAGCGTCATACAGGGGCGCTACGAGCAGTACTTC
CDR3: CSVIQGRYEQYF

J: TRBJ1-1
V: TRBV28
size: -
D: TRBD1
DNA: TGTGCCAGCAGGCCCGGACAGGTTCTTACAATTTTCTTT
CDR3: CASRPGQVLTIFF

J: TRBJ1-4
V: TRBV5-6
size: -
D: TRBD1
DNA: TGTGCCAGCAGCTTACTCCAGGGGGCCGGTGAAAAACTGTTTTTT
CDR3: CASSLLQGAGEKLFF

J: TRBJ2-7
V: TRBV20-1
size: -
D: -
DNA: TGCAGTGCTAAGGACTCCTACGAGCAGTACTTC
CDR3: CSAKDSYEQYF

J: TRBJ2-5
V: TRBV15
size: once
D: -
DNA: TGTGCCACCAGCAGAGACGTCGAGACCCAGTACTTC
CDR3: CATSRDVETQYF

J: TRBJ1-2
V: TRBV10-3
size: -
D: -
DNA: TGTGCCATCAGTGAGTGGGGGACGGGGGTTCAAGGCTACACCTTC
CDR3: CAISEWGTGVQGYTF

J: TRBJ2-5
V: TRBV7-7
size: -
D: -
DNA: TGTGCCAGCAGCTTAGTAGGACAAGGGGAGACCCAGTACTTC
CDR3: CASSLVGQGETQYF

J: TRBJ2-1
V: TRBV28
size: -
D: TRBD2
DNA: TGTGCCAGCACCCCAAGGCTAGGAAGCGGGAGAGGAGCCACGGGGAGTGAGCAGTTCTTC
CDR3: CASTPRLGSGRGATGSEQFF

J: TRBJ1-2
V: TRBV15
size: -
D: TRBD1
DNA: TGTGCCACCAGCAGGAGGGGACAGGGTACAAGAGGCTACACCTTC
CDR3: CATSRRGQGTRGYTF

J: TRBJ2-4
V: TRBV7-2
size: -
D: TRBD2
DNA: TGTGCCAGCAGCTTAAGCGGGAGCACGAGAAACATTCAGTACTTC
CDR3: CASSLSGSTRNIQYF

J: TRBJ1-5
V: TRBV6-1
size: -
D: -
DNA: TGTGCCAGCAGCCCGTTCGGTGGTGGTCAGCCCCAGCATTTT
CDR3: CASSPFGGGQPQHF

J: TRBJ2-7
V: TRBV11-2
size: -
D: -
DNA: TGTGCCAGCACCGCTTCGGACTACTCCTACGAGCAGTACTTC
CDR3: CASTASDYSYEQYF

J: TRBJ2-7
V: TRBV18
size: -
D: TRBD2
DNA: TGTGCCAGCACACCGGGAGGTGGGTTCTCCTACGAGCAGTACTTC
CDR3: CASTPGGGFSYEQYF